What follows are 7 T cell receptor beta chains derived from one specimen sequenced in a study of immune evolution from preneoplasia to lung adenocarcinoma. TCRdb's copy holds only in-frame clones and misses some; the assay was immunoSEQ multiplex PCR. Among about 1,800 clones, 82% were seen once, and the ten largest hold more than 2%. The sequencing input was FFPE invasive lung adenocarcinoma tissue. These receptors all come from a person in their fifties or sixties with lung adenocarcinoma.

The V call is TRBV7-6, the J call TRBJ2-7; either TRBD1 or TRBD2 may fit D (6 bases each). V was shortened by 3 bases and J by 7 bases, with 22 bases between the two germline ends. This CDR3 is built from 16 residues. The germline V gene has CDR1 SGHVS and CDR2 FNYEAQ. The CDR3 loop is CASSLALGMGGLEQYF. CDR3 DNA sequence: TGTGCCAGCAGCTTGGCGCTAGGAATGGGGGGCTTAGAGCAGTACTTC.

The chain uses TRBV19 and TRBJ2-1, with D unclear. CDR1 LNHDA and CDR2 SQIVND come from the germline V gene (reference sequence). The ends were cut back, 5 bases at V and 4 bases at J, with 15 bases in the middle. The CDR3 has 15 residues. CDR3 nucleotide sequence: TGTGCCAGTAGTTTCTCCCCCTCACTTTACAATGAGCAGTTCTTC. Protein product: CASSFSPSLYNEQFF.

This clone was recorded only once. This chain connects TRBV5-1 to TRBJ2-2; perhaps TRBD1 as D (7 bases). CDR1 and CDR2 from the germline V gene are SGHRS and YFSETQ. This CDR3 is 15 amino acids long. The V end lost 1 base, the J end lost 5 bases, and 12 bases lay between the germline ends. CDR3 in DNA: TGCGCCAGCAGCTTGACGGCAGGGGGGACCGGGGAGCTGTTTTTT. Amino acid sequence: CASSLTAGGTGELFF.

The chain employs TRBV5-6 and TRBJ2-3, with D uncertain. CDR3 size: 14 residues. Germline loops: CDR1 SGHDT, CDR2 YYEEEE. The V gene lost 4 bases and the J gene lost 5 bases, with 14 bases spanning the gap. The DNA for the CDR3 is TGTGCCAGCAGCCCTGGTCCTATTGTAGATACGCAGTATTTT. It codes for CASSPGPIVDTQYF.

The chain has TRBV6-5 and TRBJ2-1, with D possibly TRBD2 on 7 matching bases. In germline, CDR1 is MNHEY, CDR2 SVGAGI. The CDR3 runs 15 residues. V lost 0 bases to trimming and J lost 4 bases, with 10 bases between them. This CDR3 reads CASSYSSGTYNEQFF. CDR3 DNA: TGTGCCAGCAGTTACTCGAGCGGGACATACAATGAGCAGTTCTTC.

V gene TRBV2 combines with J gene TRBJ2-3; 7 nucleotides line up with TRBD1. This CDR3 comprises 14 residues. J was trimmed by 3 bases and V by 7 bases; bases with no gene match: 7. Germline values: CDR1 SNHLY, CDR2 FYNNEI. CDR3 in amino acids: CASTVGQTTDTQYF. The CDR3 nucleotides read TGTGCCAGCACCGTGGGACAGACAACAGATACGCAGTATTTT.

The genes are TRBV27 and TRBJ1-2; D possibly corresponds to TRBD1 (5 bases). The ends were cut back, 7 bases at V and 4 bases at J, with 19 bases in the middle. The CDR3 covers 15 residues. CDR1 is MNHEY and CDR2 is SMNVEV in the germline V gene (reference sequence). The chain's CDR3 is CASKGSGRSLYGYTF. In DNA form, the CDR3 reads TGTGCCAGCAAGGGGTCAGGGAGGTCGCTCTATGGCTACACCTTC.